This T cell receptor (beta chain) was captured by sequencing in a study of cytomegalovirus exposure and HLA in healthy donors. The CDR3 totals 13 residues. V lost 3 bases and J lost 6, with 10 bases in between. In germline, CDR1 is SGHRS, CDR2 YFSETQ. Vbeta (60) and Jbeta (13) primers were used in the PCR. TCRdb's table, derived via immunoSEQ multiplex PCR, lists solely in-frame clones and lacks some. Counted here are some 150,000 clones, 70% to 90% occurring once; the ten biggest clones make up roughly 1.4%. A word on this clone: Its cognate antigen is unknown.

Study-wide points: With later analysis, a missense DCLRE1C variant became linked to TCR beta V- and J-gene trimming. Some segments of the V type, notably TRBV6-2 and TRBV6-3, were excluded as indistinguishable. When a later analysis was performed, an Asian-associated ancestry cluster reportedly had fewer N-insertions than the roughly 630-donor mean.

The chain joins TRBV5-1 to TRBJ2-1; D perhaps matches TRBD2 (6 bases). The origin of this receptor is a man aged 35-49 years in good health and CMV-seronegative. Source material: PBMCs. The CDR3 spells CASSYSTSNEQFF. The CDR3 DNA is TGCGCCAGCAGCTACTCGACTAGCAATGAGCAGTTCTTC.